The subject of this entry is one T cell receptor (beta chain). Its antigen is not identified. The data derive from a study of T cell repertoires in cytomegalovirus infection. Study information: HLA-C-restricted CMV epitopes, recently identified, and well-studied HLA-B-restricted ones were used by the study. CMV infection and matching HLA type were both indicated by public TCR beta signatures.

Study-wide results and caveats: It was HLA-C-restricted CMV-specific TCR beta clonotypes that dominated the response ex vivo. Carriage of CMV together with the relevant HLA was identifiable through cumulative public TCR beta family frequency.

This CDR3 is built from 14 residues. Germline CDR1 is ENHRY and CDR2 is SYGVKD. The V gene lost 10 bases and the J gene lost 5 bases, with 21 bases spanning the gap. One entry per CDR3 protein, called by TCRdb with MiXCR from the reads. The data contain 100,000 to 150,000 distinct CDR3 sequences, roughly 32% of them singletons. This clonotype was sampled from a human donor in good health (CMV status not recorded). Some clones in this sample may be carry-over from other donors' samples. Source: CD8+ T cells from cultured PBMCs, taken from culture after CMV antigen stimulation. This chain uses TRBV10-3 with TRBJ2-7; D ambiguous. DNA for the CDR3: TGTGCCACCCAGCCGCGGCAGGCCCCTGACGAGCAGTACTTC. This translates into CATQPRQAPDEQYF.